This T cell receptor beta chain was captured in a study of T-cell memory formation after mild COVID-19. TCRdb passed the 5' RACE reads through MiXCR, listing each CDR3 protein once. The sample includes roughly 340,000 distinct CDR3 sequences, approximately 15% of them seen just once. Germline V gives CDR1 SGHTA, CDR2 FQGTGA. CDR3 length: 16 residues. The junction had 9 bases not matched to a gene; V was cut back by 5 bases and J by 10 bases. The V gene is TRBV7-3, the J gene TRBJ1-6; TRBD1 aligns across 12 bases. The sequencing input was PBMCs or a T cell subset sorted from them (not recorded which). The sequence derives from a man aged 18 to 29 who had mild COVID-19 (a few samples of this study predate the infection). Cell type and time point are not known. Here the CDR3 reads CASSRRDRGRGSPLHF. CDR3 bases: TGTGCCAGCAGCAGACGGGACAGGGGGCGAGGGTCACCCCTCCACTTT.